The T cell receptor (beta chain) under discussion was sequenced for a study of T cell responses to AZD1222 COVID-19 vaccine. Generated by immunoSEQ multiplex PCR, the TCRdb table keeps only in-frame clones and is missing some. The sample yields tens of thousands of clones, approximately 90% seen once. Study results and limitations: Baseline serology detected seropositivity in only a handful of AZD1222 recipients. After the peak T cell response, and only then, were repertoires sampled. Reportedly, nearly half the spike-specific TCRs target unmutated variant regions. Compared with day 0, the breadth and depth of the Spike-specific TCR repertoire rose significantly after two doses of AZD1222.

Remarks on this clone: Its antigen is as yet unknown.

With 3 bases removed from V and 2 bases from J, the gap between germline ends came to 9 bases. Germline values: CDR1 LNHDA, CDR2 SQIVND (reference sequence). The CDR3 has 14 residues. Here the sequenced sample was peripheral blood, taken on day 0 of MenACWY control vaccination. The V and J genes are TRBV19 and TRBJ2-3; D not certain. This receptor was obtained from an adult in good health. CDR3 in DNA: TGTGCCAGTAGTATCGGGCAGTTCACAGATACGCAGTATTTT. It is translated as CASSIGQFTDTQYF.